A single sample gave rise to the 27 T cell receptor beta chains below, sequenced in a study of molecular identifiers for immune sequencing clone quantification. TCRdb processed the PCR reads anew with MiXCR; each CDR3 protein has one entry. The sample includes about 320,000 distinct CDR3 sequences, 20% to 25% seen only once; the top ten take 0.75% to 0.85%. Input material: naive CD8+ T cells from blood, with Jurkat cell RNA spiked in. Subset meaning: FACS-sorted CD8+CD4-CCR7+CD45RA+ naive T cells. These receptors all stem from a human donor in good health. Some libraries in this study had Jurkat cell RNA spiked in.

The table lists this clonotype with a few counts. This chain uses TRBV28 with TRBJ1-5; the D gene is possibly TRBD1 (5 bases). The CDR3 consists of 16 residues. The V gene lost 9 bases and the J gene lost 3 bases, with 21 bases spanning the gap. Looked up from germline, CDR1 is MDHEN and CDR2 is SYDVKM. CDR3 sequence reads: CARRVRGGYDNQPQHF. As DNA, the CDR3 is TGTGCCAGAAGAGTACGGGGGGGATATGACAATCAGCCCCAGCATTTT.

The table lists this clonotype with many counts. V and J are TRBV19 and TRBJ2-1, with TRBD1 matching 7 bases. Germline CDR1 is LNHDA and CDR2 is SQIVND (reference sequence). The CDR3 is 14 residues long. J lost 4 bases, V lost 6 bases, and 6 bases had no gene match. The CDR3 DNA is TGTGCCAGTAGAAACGGGACAGCTTACAATGAGCAGTTCTTC. This codes for CASRNGTAYNEQFF.

In regard to this clonotype: One base away lies a much larger clone, so this may be a sequencing read error. The genes are TRBV28 and TRBJ1-2, with D tentatively TRBD1 (6 bases). The germline V and J ends were trimmed by 2 bases and 7 bases, with 11 bases remaining between them. The germline CDR1 and CDR2 sequences are MDHEN and SYDVKM. CDR3 length: 13 amino acids. The CDR3 bases are TGTGCCAGCAGTTTACTGGGGGCGCTTGGCTACACCTTC. Residues: CASSLLGALGYTF.

This chain uses TRBV11-2 with TRBJ2-2; 13 nucleotides agree with TRBD2. CDR1 and CDR2 from the germline V gene are SGHAT and FQNNGV. The CDR3 is made up of 19 amino acids. The junction had 10 bases not matched to a gene; V was cut back by 5 bases and J by 1 base. The CDR3 spells CASSKYGTSGALNTGELFF. The CDR3 DNA follows: TGTGCCAGCAGCAAGTACGGGACTAGCGGGGCTCTGAACACCGGGGAGCTGTTTTTT.

V is TRBV27 and J is TRBJ2-3, with a weak D call TRBD2 (6 bases). Germline values: CDR1 MNHEY, CDR2 SMNVEV (reference sequence). V lost 5 bases and J lost 1, with 10 bases in between. This CDR3 is built from 14 residues. This CDR3 reads CASSPRLGTDTQYF. The CDR3 DNA follows: TGTGCCAGCAGTCCAAGACTAGGCACAGATACGCAGTATTTT.

This clonotype has a count of ten or more. The V and J genes are TRBV9 and TRBJ2-1, with 7 nucleotides matching TRBD2. CDR1 is SGDLS, CDR2 YYNGEE, per germline. The CDR3 is 15 residues long. Trimming took 6 bases from V and 0 from J; bases not matched to a gene: 6. The CDR3 region has the DNA TGTGCCAGCAACGGGGAGGGAAGCTCCTACAATGAGCAGTTCTTC. Translation gives CASNGEGSSYNEQFF. The full variable domain, its missing parts supplied by reference TRBV9 and TRBJ2-1, is DSGVTQTPKHLITATGQRVTLRCSPRSGDLSVYWYQQSLDQGLQFLIQYYNGEERAKGNILERFSAQQFPDLHSELNLSSLELGDSALYFCASNGEGSSYNEQFFGPGTRLTVL.

This clonotype was observed at least ten times. The chain employs TRBV7-9 and TRBJ2-4, with TRBD1 identical over 8 bases. The V gene end was trimmed by 4 bases and the J gene end by 6 bases; junction bases not matched to a gene: 8. CDR1 is SEHNR and CDR2 is FQNEAQ in the germline V gene (reference sequence). The CDR3 runs 15 residues. CDR3 bases: TGTGCCAGCAGCTACCAGGGGGCGCCGGGAAACATTCAGTACTTC. Translated: CASSYQGAPGNIQYF.

This clonotype was detected ten times or more. The rearrangement joins TRBV7-9 to TRBJ1-4; 8 bases map to TRBD1. The J segment lost 7 bases and the V segment lost 3 bases, leaving 1 base of the junction unmatched. CDR1 and CDR2 from the germline V gene are SEHNR and FQNEAQ (reference sequence). CDR3 size: 13 residues. The CDR3 DNA reads as TGTGCCAGCAGCTTCGGACAGGGTGAAAAACTGTTTTTT. Translating gives CASSFGQGEKLFF.

In this sample, this clonotype turned up many times. This rearrangement joins TRBV7-2 to TRBJ2-7, with D uncertain. The CDR3 loop spans 13 amino acids. Germline V lookup: CDR1 SGHTA, CDR2 FQGNSA. V was cut by 4 bases and J by 6 bases, with 13 bases left in between. The chain's CDR3 is CASSSVPLREQYF. The CDR3, as DNA: TGTGCCAGCAGCTCCGTCCCTTTACGCGAGCAGTACTTC.

This clonotype has a count of ten or more. V and J are TRBV28 and TRBJ1-1, with 8 bases matching TRBD1. Losses at the gene ends were 0 bases for V and 6 bases for J; bases not matched to a gene: 12. This CDR3 region has 17 residues. Germline CDR1 reads MDHEN; CDR2 reads SYDVKM. CDR3 nucleotide sequence: TGTGCCAGCAGTTTATGGAGGGGGGCCGGGACAGGAGCTGAAGCTTTCTTT. Protein: CASSLWRGAGTGAEAFF.

This clonotype was seen ten or more times. The rearrangement links TRBV18 to TRBJ2-3; D not resolved. The CDR3 is made up of 11 amino acids. Germline CDR1 KGHSH, CDR2 LQKENI. V gave up 3 bases and J gave up 4 bases, with 2 bases separating them. The CDR3, as DNA: TGTGCCAGCTCACCTTCAGATACGCAGTATTTT. This codes for CASSPSDTQYF.

The chain carries TRBV28 and TRBJ2-7; 7 bases line up with TRBD1. Germline V gene lookup returns CDR1 MDHEN and CDR2 SYDVKM. This CDR3 spans 15 amino acids. J lost 4 bases, V lost 5 bases, and 11 bases had no gene match. The DNA of the CDR3 is TGTGCCAGCAGTCGACAGGGCTCCTCGGAATACGAGCAGTACTTC. This translates into CASSRQGSSEYEQYF.

The CDR3, as DNA: TGTGCCAGCAGCTTTTACCCCACCGGACAGATGAACACTGAAGCTTTCTTT. Protein sequence: CASSFYPTGQMNTEAFF. The V and J genes are TRBV11-1 and TRBJ1-1, with a weak D call TRBD1 (6 bases). The CDR3 runs to 17 residues. Germline loops: CDR1 SGHAT, CDR2 FQDESV (reference sequence). V was pared by 3 bases and J by 0 bases, with 17 bases between. The full variable domain, in which reference TRBV11-1 and TRBJ1-1 provide the parts outside the CDR3, is EAEVAQSPRYKITEKSQAVAFWCDPISGHATLYWYRQILGQGPELLVQFQDESVVDDSQLPKDRFSAERLKGVDSTLKIQPAELGDSAMYLCASSFYPTGQMNTEAFFGQGTRLTVV.

Concerning this clonotype: A much larger clone lies one base from this, so it may be a read error. The chain carries TRBV12-3 or TRBV12-4 and TRBJ2-7; no clear D gene. The CDR3 spans 16 residues. Trimming left V 4 bases short and J 6 bases short, with 22 bases between. CDR3 coding DNA: TGTGCCAGCAGTTCGGTTTGTGCAATCGCTTCGTGCGAGCAGTACTTC. Its translation: CASSSVCAIASCEQYF.

This clonotype was counted ten times or more. The chain is built from TRBV29-1 and TRBJ2-3; D remains unclear. The CDR3 is made up of 12 amino acids. Germline V lookup: CDR1 SQVTM, CDR2 ANQGSEA. V shed 3 bases and J shed 4 bases, with 8 bases lying between them. The CDR3 bases are TGCAGCGTTGAGATTGCCGCAGATACGCAGTATTTT. It specifies CSVEIAADTQYF.

The V and J genes are TRBV4-1 and TRBJ2-3; TRBD2 might be the D (5 bases). CDR3 length equals 15 residues. V was clipped by 4 bases and J by 1 base, with 12 bases between them. Per the germline V gene, CDR1 is MGHRA and CDR2 is YSYEKL. The DNA of the CDR3 is TGCGCCAGCAGCCCGGCCCAGGAGGGCACAGATACGCAGTATTTT. This translates into CASSPAQEGTDTQYF.

Points on this clonotype: At one end the junction does not follow the germline gene, possibly because of a read error. This chain uses TRBV7-6 with TRBJ2-7; 9 nucleotides align to TRBD2. CDR3 length equals 16 residues. Germline V CDR1 and CDR2: SGHVS, FNYEAQ. The CDR3 DNA sequence: TGTGCCGGCAGCTCCTTAGCGGGGGAACCAATCTACGAGCAGTACTTC. Translation: CAGSSLAGEPIYEQYF.

This clonotype occurred a few times. This chain uses TRBV4-3 with TRBJ2-1, with 13 nucleotides matching TRBD2. This CDR3 has 18 amino acids. Looked up from germline, CDR1 is LGHNA and CDR2 is YSLEER. After removal of 1 base from V and 4 bases from J, the junction contained 7 bases not matched to a gene. The CDR3: CASSQGSLAGGPYNEQFF. The CDR3 DNA reads as TGCGCCAGCAGCCAAGGATCACTAGCGGGGGGGCCTTACAATGAGCAGTTCTTC.

Comment on this clonotype: A much bigger clone sits one base away, suggesting this may be a read error. The CDR3 spells CVSSQDRLVSTDTQYF. CDR3 in DNA: TGCGTCAGCAGCCAAGATCGGCTAGTGAGCACAGATACGCAGTATTTT. This chain uses TRBV4-3 with TRBJ2-3; no firm D call. CDR1 is LGHNA and CDR2 is YSLEER in the germline V gene. This CDR3 contains 16 residues.

About this clonotype: A much more abundant neighbour one base away suggests this may be a read error. This rearrangement joins TRBV9 to TRBJ1-3, with TRBD1 matching 8 bases. J gave up 0 bases and V 7 bases, and 9 bases lay outside the gene matches. This CDR3 has 16 residues. CDR1 is SGDLS and CDR2 is YYNGEE in the germline V gene. CDR3 region: CASGATGAGSGNTIYF. In nucleotides, the CDR3 is TGTGCCAGCGGCGCGACAGGGGCCGGCTCTGGAAACACCATATATTTT. The complete variable domain, with remaining parts taken from reference TRBV9 and TRBJ1-3, reads DSGVTQTPKHLITATGQRVTLRCSPRSGDLSVYWYQQSLDQGLQFLIQYYNGEERAKGNILERFSAQQFPDLHSELNLSSLELGDSALYFCASGATGAGSGNTIYFGEGSWLTVV.

Of note for this clonotype: It may be a read error: a sequence one base away is much more abundant. This sequence joins TRBV7-9 and TRBJ2-1, with 7 bases matching TRBD1. Looked up from germline, CDR1 is SEHNR and CDR2 is FQNEAQ (reference sequence). J lost 4 bases, V lost 3 bases, and 3 bases had no gene match. This CDR3 is 14 amino acids long. DNA for the CDR3: TGTGCCAGCAGCTTGGGGACAGATTACAATGAGCAGTTCTTC. Its protein product is CASSLGTDYNEQFF.

This clonotype occurred many times. The V call is TRBV6-2 or TRBV6-3, the J call TRBJ2-7; TRBD2 matches at 9 bases. The CDR3 is 13 amino acids. V shed 7 bases and J 4 bases; nucleotides not matched to a gene: 5. Germline V gene lookup returns CDR1 MNHEY and CDR2 SVGEGT. The CDR3 here is CASTIAGAYEQYF. In DNA, the CDR3 is TGTGCCAGCACTATAGCGGGGGCTTACGAGCAGTACTTC.

This clonotype showed up many times. The J gene is TRBJ2-1, the V gene TRBV6-6; no clear D gene. V was shortened by 4 bases and J by 9 bases, with 13 bases between the two germline ends. The CDR3 is 13 residues long. Germline lookup yields CDR1 MNHNY and CDR2 SVGAGI (reference sequence). CDR3 DNA sequence: TGTGCCAGCAGTTTTAGTAACTTCGGTGAGCAGTTCTTC. This translates into CASSFSNFGEQFF.

This clonotype was observed a handful of times. The chain combines TRBV4-1 with TRBJ1-4; D not resolved. Deletions cut 3 bases from V and 4 bases from J, with 18 bases between. Germline V lookup: CDR1 MGHRA, CDR2 YSYEKL. The CDR3 is 17 amino acids. Written as DNA, the CDR3 is TGCGCCAGCAGCCAGTTAAACCGGGTCGACTTTAATGAAAAACTGTTTTTT. It codes for CASSQLNRVDFNEKLFF.

This clonotype was recorded at least ten times. V usage is TRBV29-1 and J usage is TRBJ2-3; TRBD2 agrees at 11 bases. The CDR3 covers 17 residues. Germline values: CDR1 SQVTM, CDR2 ANQGSEA. With 3 bases clipped from V and 0 bases from J, the junction kept 8 bases outside the gene matches. The CDR3 DNA reads as TGCAGCGTTGACGGACTAGCGGGCCTCCAAAGCACAGATACGCAGTATTTT. This encodes CSVDGLAGLQSTDTQYF.

The chain combines TRBV20-1 with TRBJ1-5; D unresolved. Trimming cost V 0 bases and J 3 bases, with 15 bases left between them. This CDR3 contains 16 residues. From germline, CDR1 is DFQATT and CDR2 SNEGSKA (reference sequence). The DNA of the CDR3 is TGCAGTGCTAGAGACCTCCGGACGGCAGTCAATCAGCCCCAGCATTTT. As protein: CSARDLRTAVNQPQHF.

With respect to this clonotype: This is likely a read error, given that the CDR3 carries no conserved phenylalanine or tryptophan at its end. V gene TRBV2 combines with J gene TRBJ2-1; D is perhaps TRBD1 or TRBD2 (5 bases each). V lost 8 bases and J lost 3, with 20 bases in between. The V gene's germline CDR1 is SNHLY and CDR2 FYNNEI. The CDR3 spans 16 residues. CDR3 sequence (DNA): TGTGCCAGCCGTCTGTACTCTAGGGGAGACTACAATGAGCAGTTCCTC. Translated, it gives CASRLYSRGDYNEQFL.